This T cell receptor beta chain was captured by sequencing in a study of blood T cells in healthy people across ages. Study-wide points: The study found more naive CD4+ cells and higher diversity in long-lived than aged donors. Roughly linear declines in TCR beta diversity per million T cells occurred with age. What prevented conclusive comparison of naive and antigen-experienced cells was that PBMCs were unsorted.

In germline, CDR1 is SQVTM, CDR2 ANQGSEA. With 2 bases removed from V and 6 bases from J, the gap between germline ends came to 5 bases. This CDR3 comprises 11 residues. This clonotype has a count of ten or more. The antigen remains unidentified. Next came a second PCR, run for about 6 to 11 cycles, which used a sample-barcoded 5' primer along with a J-beta primer mix. Each cDNA molecule was tagged by a template-switch adaptor that had 12 random nucleotides. TCRdb itself ran the 5' RACE reads through MiXCR, one entry per CDR3 protein. The repertoire includes hundreds of thousands of distinct CDR3 sequences, 35% to 50% of them detected once, and approximately 29% sits in the top ten.

The sequenced sample was blood. The genes are TRBV29-1 and TRBJ2-4; D gene ambiguous. The clonotype originates from a man aged 80 or over in good health. CDR3 nucleotide sequence: TGCAGCGTTGAAAAGGGAAACATTCAGTACTTC. Amino acid sequence: CSVEKGNIQYF.